These 23 T cell receptor beta chains were sequenced from one sample in a study of T cells in Graves' hyperthyroidism and ophthalmopathy. Amplification of TCR beta CDR3 regions was performed using RNA transcripts as template. First-round RT-PCR of the TCR CDR3 relied on the HTBI primer set. TCRdb used MiXCR to reprocess the multiplex PCR reads, holding one entry per CDR3 protein. The data show some 300,000 distinct CDR3 sequences, roughly 18% seen once. Specimen: blood. The receptor set was obtained from a man aged 50 to 59 with Graves' ophthalmopathy.

The rearrangement links TRBV7-9 to TRBJ2-1; the D gene is possibly TRBD2 (5 bases). The CDR3 extends over 15 amino acids. V lost 5 bases and J lost 6, with 17 bases in between. Germline V gives CDR1 SEHNR, CDR2 FQNEAQ (reference sequence). DNA of the CDR3: TGTGCCAGCAGCACAAGGACCCGAGAGGGCAATGAGCAGTTCTTC. Its translation: CASSTRTREGNEQFF.

This clonotype was counted many times. This chain joins TRBV30 and TRBJ1-1; D is undetermined. The CDR3 consists of 12 residues. CDR1 is GTSNPN, CDR2 SVGIG, per germline (reference sequence). V dropped 1 base and J dropped 10 bases, with 13 bases sitting between them. Written as DNA, the CDR3 is TGTGCCTGGAGTGATAGGGCCTTCGTAGCTTTCTTT. Its protein is CAWSDRAFVAFF.

The table lists this clonotype with many counts. The chain uses TRBV3-1 and TRBJ2-1; a weak D match, TRBD2 (6 bases). The CDR3 consists of 14 residues. Trimming pared 3 bases from V and 10 bases from J, leaving 16 bases between. The germline V gene has CDR1 LGHDT and CDR2 YNNKEL (reference sequence). The CDR3 region has the DNA TGTGCCAGCAGCCAGGAGGGTGGCTACCGCGAGCAGTTCTTC. Protein sequence: CASSQEGGYREQFF.

In its sample, this clonotype was seen many times. The gene calls are TRBV11-2 and TRBJ2-7, with 8 bases that match TRBD2. J lost 2 bases, V lost 3 bases, and 9 bases had no gene match. Germline V gene data show CDR1 as SGHAT and CDR2 as FQNNGV. The CDR3 is 16 residues long. In DNA form, the CDR3 reads TGTGCCAGCAGCTTTCGTCCGGGAGGGCAAACCTACGAGCAGTACTTC. Translating it yields CASSFRPGGQTYEQYF.

This clonotype was seen repeatedly, ten times or more. The rearrangement joins TRBV2 to TRBJ2-1; no definite D call. V lost 3 bases to trimming and J lost 2 bases, with 8 bases between them. Per the germline V gene, CDR1 is SNHLY and CDR2 is FYNNEI. The CDR3 is 14 residues long. CDR3 bases: TGTGCCAGCAGTGAGGTGGTGACCTACAATGAGCAGTTCTTC. Amino acid sequence: CASSEVVTYNEQFF.

This clonotype was observed many times. The rearrangement links TRBV5-6 to TRBJ2-7; 8 bases align to TRBD1. Germline V gives CDR1 SGHDT, CDR2 YYEEEE. This CDR3 comprises 14 residues. Trimming at V came to 4 bases and at J to 3 bases, leaving 6 bases not matched to a gene. The CDR3 is CASSPGTGLYEQYF. The DNA for the CDR3 is TGTGCCAGCAGCCCCGGGACAGGCCTCTACGAGCAGTACTTC.

This clonotype was seen many times. The CDR3 region has the DNA TGTGCCAGCAGCTTAGATACGGGACTAGTATACGAGCAGTTCTTC. Translating gives CASSLDTGLVYEQFF. V and J are TRBV11-3 and TRBJ2-1; 8 bases are shared with TRBD2. V dropped 0 bases and J dropped 10; count of bases not matched to a gene: 8. CDR1 is SGHNT and CDR2 is YENEEA in the germline V gene. The CDR3 is 15 amino acids.

This clonotype was seen only a few times. This chain connects TRBV11-3 to TRBJ2-3, with D perhaps matching TRBD1 or TRBD2 (5 bases each). V lost 3 bases and J lost 4, with 14 bases in between. There are 15 residues in the CDR3. Per germline, CDR1 SGHNT and CDR2 YENEEA. The CDR3 protein is CASSLGTRGPDTQYF. In DNA form, the CDR3 reads TGTGCCAGCAGCTTGGGGACCCGAGGGCCAGATACGCAGTATTTT.

This clonotype was recorded at least ten times. The rearrangement links TRBV11-2 to TRBJ2-3; a possible D gene is TRBD2 (5 bases). CDR1 SGHAT and CDR2 FQNNGV come from the germline V gene. Trimming took 4 bases from V and 4 from J, leaving 15 bases between them. The CDR3 has 15 residues. The CDR3 bases are TGTGCCAGCAGCTCCCGGGAAATTGAGGCAGATACGCAGTATTTT. Its protein is CASSSREIEADTQYF. The full variable domain, with the rest looked up from reference TRBV11-2 and TRBJ2-3, is EAGVAQSPRYKIIEKRQSVAFWCNPISGHATLYWYQQILGQGPKLLIQFQNNGVVDDSQLPKDRFSAERLKGVDSTLKIQPAKLEDSAVYLCASSSREIEADTQYFGPGTRLTVL.

The V and J genes are TRBV7-3 and TRBJ1-4; no clear D. The CDR3 is 15 amino acids. Trimming pared 5 bases from V and 7 bases from J, leaving 17 bases between. CDR1 and CDR2 (germline): SGHTA, FQGTGA. As DNA, the CDR3 is TGTGCCAGCAGCATAAAGGGCAAAAGAGGTGAAAAACTGTTTTTT. Protein: CASSIKGKRGEKLFF.

In its sample, this clonotype was seen a few times. The chain recombines TRBV7-2 with TRBJ2-5, with TRBD2 as a possible D gene (5 bases). The CDR3 is 15 residues long. V was cut by 0 bases and J by 5 bases, with 13 bases left in between. Germline V gene lookup returns CDR1 SGHTA and CDR2 FQGNSA. In DNA form, the CDR3 reads TGTGCCAGCAGCTTAGCGCAGGCGGGTGGGGAGACCCAGTACTTC. It is translated as CASSLAQAGGETQYF.

This clonotype was seen a handful of times. CDR3 protein: CASSWPDTQYF. The CDR3 region has the DNA TGTGCCAGCAGTTGGCCAGATACGCAGTATTTT. The chain employs TRBV6-2 or TRBV6-3 and TRBJ2-3; the D is unclear. Between the trimmed V and J ends, which lost 4 bases and 4 bases, there was a span of 3 bases. The germline gives CDR1 MNHEY, CDR2 SVGEGT. CDR3 length: 11 amino acids.

The table lists this clonotype with many counts. V usage is TRBV20-1 and J usage is TRBJ1-2; D is perhaps TRBD1 (6 bases). Looked up from germline, CDR1 is DFQATT and CDR2 is SNEGSKA (reference sequence). The V gene lost 1 base and the J gene lost 2 bases, with 14 bases spanning the gap. The CDR3 has 15 residues. The DNA of the CDR3 is TGCAGTGCTAGAGGGGCCAGGGGCGAAAACTATGGCTACACCTTC. Its protein product is CSARGARGENYGYTF.

There are many counts of this clonotype. In DNA form, the CDR3 reads TGTGCCAGCAGCGTAGGCCTTGGGATAACCACAGATACGCAGTATTTT. It specifies CASSVGLGITTDTQYF. The genes are TRBV9 and TRBJ2-3; no firm D call. Looked up from germline, CDR1 is SGDLS and CDR2 is YYNGEE. The CDR3 contains 16 residues. Trimming stripped 0 bases from V and 2 bases from J, with 13 bases between.

The chain has TRBV5-1 and TRBJ2-2, with D unresolved. Germline CDR1 SGHRS, CDR2 YFSETQ. V lost 4 bases and J 6 bases, leaving 16 bases between the germline ends. CDR3 length equals 15 residues. The CDR3 is CASSPGSRLPGELFF. For the CDR3, the DNA is TGCGCCAGCAGCCCCGGCTCAAGGCTGCCCGGGGAGCTGTTTTTT.

This clonotype has a count of ten or more. The chain employs TRBV6-2 or TRBV6-3 and TRBJ2-7; no clear D. The germline V gene has CDR1 MNHEY and CDR2 SVGEGT. Trimming pared 6 bases from V and 4 bases from J, leaving 10 bases between. This CDR3 is 12 amino acids long. CDR3 sequence: CASSLLRYEQYF. The CDR3 nucleotides are TGTGCCAGCAGCTTACTACGTTACGAGCAGTACTTC.

With respect to this clonotype: Sequence at one end of the junction differs from germline and may be a read error. V and J are TRBV20-1 and TRBJ2-1, with D unclear. This CDR3 comprises 13 residues. Germline CDR1 DFQATT, CDR2 SNEGSKA (reference sequence). CDR3 nucleotides: TGCAGTGTTAGAGAAGCCCTCTACAATGAGCAGTTCTTC. Amino acids: CSVREALYNEQFF.

This clonotype was detected only a few times. The chain links TRBV2 to TRBJ2-1; the D gene is possibly TRBD2 (6 bases). V lost 5 bases, J lost 1 base, and 12 bases lay in between. In germline, CDR1 is SNHLY, CDR2 FYNNEI. CDR3 length equals 15 residues. The DNA for the CDR3 is TGTGCCAGCAGTTTCGTAGCGGATTCCTACAATGAGCAGTTCTTC. Translated, it gives CASSFVADSYNEQFF.

This clonotype has a handful of counts. This rearrangement joins TRBV19 to TRBJ2-1; no clear D. This CDR3 spans 15 amino acids. Deletions cut 3 bases from V and 4 bases from J, with 13 bases between. Germline-derived CDR1 and CDR2 are LNHDA and SQIVND (reference sequence). In DNA, the CDR3 is TGTGCCAGTAGTATGGCGGTAACCGGGTACAATGAGCAGTTCTTC. This gives the protein CASSMAVTGYNEQFF.

The chain is built from TRBV7-9 and TRBJ1-6, with TRBD1 identical over 8 bases. The ends lost 5 bases at V and 10 bases at J; junction bases unmatched: 7. CDR1 is SEHNR, CDR2 FQNEAQ, per germline (reference sequence). The CDR3 spans 14 residues. As DNA, the CDR3 is TGTGCCAGCAGCGCCGGACAGGGTCGCTCACCCCTCCACTTT. Translating it yields CASSAGQGRSPLHF.

This sequence joins TRBV28 and TRBJ1-5; D is unresolved. The germline gives CDR1 MDHEN, CDR2 SYDVKM. Between the trimmed V and J ends, which lost 7 bases and 6 bases, there was a span of 10 bases. The CDR3 loop spans 12 amino acids. The CDR3 DNA reads as TGTGCCAGCAATAAACAACCTCAGCCCCAGCATTTT. Translating gives CASNKQPQPQHF.

This clonotype has ten or more counts. The chain employs TRBV2 and TRBJ2-1; 7 nucleotides agree with TRBD1. V shed 5 bases and J 2 bases; nucleotides not matched to a gene: 3. The CDR3 loop spans 14 amino acids. Germline CDR1 is SNHLY and CDR2 is FYNNEI. CDR3 DNA: TGTGCCAGCAGTACCGGGACAGCCTACAATGAGCAGTTCTTC. It translates to CASSTGTAYNEQFF.

The table lists this clonotype with a count of one. Since a much larger clone is just one base distant, this may be a read error. The CDR3 sequence: CASSKGQEYDEQFF. The CDR3 nucleotides read TGCGCCAGCAGCAAGGGACAGGAGTACGATGAGCAGTTCTTC. The chain is built from TRBV5-1 and TRBJ2-1, with 8 bases fitting TRBD1. The germline V gene has CDR1 SGHRS and CDR2 YFSETQ. This CDR3 has 14 amino acids. Unmatched junction bases numbered 8, after V lost 4 bases and J lost 8 bases.